This is a list of T cell receptor beta chains from one sample in a study of blood T cells in healthy people across ages. TCRdb processed the 5' RACE reads anew with MiXCR; each CDR3 protein has one entry. Altogether more than 650,000 distinct CDR3 sequences are present, about 20% being singletons, with the ten largest covering about 22%. Sequencing was done on a sample of blood. These receptors were obtained from a man between 65 and 80 years old in good health. Each CDR3 is given with its conserved first and last residue. The order of the fields is J gene, V gene, CDR3 protein.

J: TRBJ2-7
V: TRBV27
CDR3: CASSLVGQGTYEQYF

J: TRBJ2-3
V: TRBV5-6
CDR3: CASSRSGGGVDTQYF

J: TRBJ2-3
V: TRBV11-2
CDR3: CASSPKGGYTDTQYF

J: TRBJ1-1
V: TRBV5-1
CDR3: CASALTGQGKTEAFF

J: TRBJ1-4
V: TRBV29-1
CDR3: CSVDAGIGATNEKLFF

J: TRBJ2-5
V: TRBV5-1
CDR3: CASSWGIAGQGETQYF

J: TRBJ2-7
V: TRBV12-3/TRBV12-4
CDR3: CASSIRTGGKTYEQYF

J: TRBJ2-5
V: TRBV10-3
CDR3: CAISADRQETQYF

J: TRBJ1-2
V: TRBV12-3/TRBV12-4
CDR3: CASRLIGTLYGYTF

J: TRBJ2-3
V: TRBV5-1
CDR3: CASSLTIIGRAFDTQYF

J: NA
V: TRBV6-2/TRBV6-3
CDR3: CAGSRLVYEQFF

J: TRBJ1-4
V: TRBV5-1
CDR3: CASSLESGQKLFF

J: TRBJ2-7
V: TRBV5-1
CDR3: CASSLVLAGGSSYEQYF

J: TRBJ2-1
V: TRBV27
CDR3: CASSLGRVYGEQFF

J: TRBJ2-3
V: TRBV20-1
CDR3: CSARTRATITDTQYF

J: TRBJ1-1
V: TRBV24-1
CDR3: CATSDILAGVEAFF

J: TRBJ2-3
V: TRBV29-1
CDR3: CSVELVAGDLSTDTQYF

J: TRBJ1-3
V: TRBV9
CDR3: CASSLQQGFGNTIYF

J: TRBJ2-5
V: TRBV5-1
CDR3: CASSLRPGGTGETQYF

J: TRBJ1-1
V: TRBV5-1
CDR3: CASSSGTEGTEAFF

J: TRBJ1-2
V: TRBV12-3/TRBV12-4
CDR3: CASSFEQPNYGYTF

J: TRBJ2-3
V: TRBV6-2/TRBV6-3
CDR3: CASINPGQITDTQYF

J: TRBJ2-5
V: TRBV7-3
CDR3: CASSFGTMETQYF

J: TRBJ2-5
V: TRBV3-1
CDR3: CASRGLGSAQYF

J: TRBJ2-5
V: TRBV5-1
CDR3: CASSFSGGVRETQYF

J: TRBJ1-6
V: TRBV12-3/TRBV12-4
CDR3: CASSPFMGRANLGSYNSPLHF

J: TRBJ1-3
V: TRBV6-6
CDR3: CASSYGDRVFDTIYF

J: TRBJ1-1
V: TRBV5-1
CDR3: CASSFEQGGAFF

J: TRBJ1-3
V: TRBV5-1
CDR3: CASSSGPNSGNTIYF

J: NA
V: TRBV18
CDR3: CASSPWTGPGNEQFF

J: TRBJ2-5
V: TRBV12-5
CDR3: CASGTNREATQYF

J: TRBJ2-3
V: TRBV7-2
CDR3: CASSFGTTLTDTQYF

J: TRBJ2-7
V: TRBV12-3/TRBV12-4
CDR3: CASSPRGPSYEQYF

J: TRBJ1-3
V: TRBV12-3/TRBV12-4
CDR3: CASSFSRSGNTIYF

J: TRBJ2-3
V: TRBV12-3/TRBV12-4
CDR3: CASSLASLRWDTQYF

J: TRBJ1-2
V: TRBV27
CDR3: CASSPPDGTYGYTF

J: TRBJ1-5
V: TRBV6-6
CDR3: CASSYSNGAGSKGAQHF

J: TRBJ1-2
V: TRBV28
CDR3: CASRKKGQGGGYTF

J: TRBJ1-2
V: TRBV12-3/TRBV12-4
CDR3: CASSLTPGAHIYGYTF

J: TRBJ2-5
V: TRBV29-1
CDR3: CSVLPTGTSNTQYF

J: TRBJ2-3
V: TRBV20-1
CDR3: CSATILALRSTDTQYF

J: TRBJ2-4
V: TRBV3-1
CDR3: CASSQENTYLENIQYF

J: TRBJ2-3
V: TRBV5-1
CDR3: CASSFGRDIALSTDTQYF

J: TRBJ2-3
V: TRBV12-3/TRBV12-4
CDR3: CASSSYSLRDTQYF

J: TRBJ2-2
V: TRBV12-3/TRBV12-4
CDR3: CASSLASGRLNTGELFF

J: TRBJ1-1
V: TRBV29-1
CDR3: CSVAVDRPLNTEAFF

J: TRBJ2-7
V: TRBV7-6
CDR3: CASSLGPHSYEQYF

J: TRBJ2-7
V: TRBV29-1
CDR3: CSFRTASYEQYF

J: TRBJ2-2
V: TRBV29-1
CDR3: CSVGGERYTGELFF

J: TRBJ2-3
V: TRBV5-1
CDR3: CASSLEAGVGDTQYF

J: TRBJ2-1
V: TRBV4-3
CDR3: CASSQGSVYNEQFF

J: TRBJ2-5
V: TRBV7-2
CDR3: CASSLLSSKETQYF

J: TRBJ1-1
V: TRBV13
CDR3: CASRGTGGVTEAFF